The 14 T cell receptor beta chains presented below share a single source sample, sequenced in a study of cytomegalovirus exposure and HLA in healthy donors. Researchers ran the PCR with 60 Vbeta and 13 Jbeta primers. Measured with immunoSEQ multiplex PCR; TCRdb has only the in-frame clones, and not every one. This table holds roughly 180,000 clones, approximately 78% found once. The specimen sequenced was PBMCs. Receptors originate from a woman aged 18-29 years in good health and CMV-seronegative.

Only one count was recorded for this clone. The rearrangement joins TRBV4-1 to TRBJ2-1; D is possibly TRBD1 (7 bases). Germline CDR1 MGHRA, CDR2 YSYEKL. V was shortened by 1 base and J by 6 bases, with 13 bases between the two germline ends. This CDR3 comprises 15 residues. The CDR3 region is CASSQGLEGANEQFF. CDR3 in DNA: TGCGCCAGCAGCCAAGGACTAGAGGGGGCCAATGAGCAGTTCTTC.

The chain combines TRBV5-1 with TRBJ2-2; 7 bases are shared with TRBD2. V was clipped by 4 bases and J by 2 bases; unmatched bases: 5. This CDR3 spans 15 amino acids. CDR1 is SGHRS and CDR2 is YFSETQ in the germline V gene. The CDR3 is CASSRGDINTGELFF. The DNA of the CDR3 is TGCGCCAGCAGCCGGGGGGATATCAACACCGGGGAGCTGTTTTTT.

This chain connects TRBV11-2 to TRBJ2-3; D possibly corresponds to TRBD2 (5 bases). The CDR3 contains 12 residues. V shed 4 bases and J shed 7 bases, with 9 bases lying between them. CDR1 is SGHAT, CDR2 FQNNGV, per germline. The CDR3 DNA reads as TGTGCCAGCAGCTCCACGGGGAATACGCAGTATTTT. Translating gives CASSSTGNTQYF.

The chain combines TRBV4-2 with TRBJ2-7, with 7 bases aligning to TRBD2. Germline loops: CDR1 LGHNA, CDR2 YNFKEQ. The CDR3 has 15 amino acids. J lost 5 bases, V lost 0 bases, and 7 bases had no gene match. The CDR3 is CASSQDVTSRHEQYF. The DNA for the CDR3 is TGTGCCAGCAGCCAAGACGTGACTAGCAGACACGAGCAGTACTTC.

The chain couples TRBV7-2 to TRBJ2-3; the D is unclear. This CDR3 contains 17 residues. The germline gives CDR1 SGHTA, CDR2 FQGNSA. Trimming removed 1 base from V and 4 bases from J, with 18 bases in between. The DNA of the CDR3 is TGTGCCAGCAGCTTAGGTCGGATCCATAGCACGGCAGATACGCAGTATTTT. Amino acid sequence: CASSLGRIHSTADTQYF.

This clone occurred a few times. The J gene is TRBJ2-7, the V gene TRBV7-6; 9 bases agree with TRBD2. The CDR3 length is 15 residues. Germline-derived CDR1 and CDR2 are SGHVS and FNYEAQ. With V trimmed by 1 base and J by 0 bases, 1 base remained unmatched. The chain's CDR3 is CASSLVREGSYEQYF. The CDR3 region has the DNA TGTGCCAGCAGCTTAGTGCGGGAGGGCTCCTACGAGCAGTACTTC.

V and J are TRBV7-2 and TRBJ2-1; D not certain. V lost 1 base and J lost 9, with 4 bases in between. In germline, CDR1 is SGHTA, CDR2 FQGNSA. The CDR3 is 11 residues long. This CDR3 reads CASSLELEQFF. For the CDR3, the DNA is TGTGCCAGCAGCTTAGAACTTGAGCAGTTCTTC.

The gene calls are TRBV6-9 and TRBJ2-7; TRBD2 might be the D (5 bases). This CDR3 is built from 14 residues. The ends were cut back, 10 bases at V and 4 bases at J, with 20 bases in the middle. Germline lookup yields CDR1 MNHGY and CDR2 SVAAGI. The CDR3 is CATEKPPSGYEQYF. For the CDR3, the DNA is TGTGCCACCGAAAAGCCACCATCGGGATACGAGCAGTACTTC.

This chain joins TRBV5-4 and TRBJ1-2, with 12 bases that match TRBD1. Germline CDR1 reads SGHNT; CDR2 reads YYREEE (reference sequence). J lost 5 bases, V lost 4 bases, and 3 bases had no gene match. This CDR3 has 14 residues. The CDR3 sequence is CASSGDRGRYGYTF. CDR3 DNA sequence: TGTGCCAGCAGCGGGGACAGGGGGCGGTATGGCTACACCTTC.

This clone appeared a few times. The gene calls are TRBV19 and TRBJ2-3; the match to TRBD1 covers 9 bases. The CDR3 totals 15 residues. V lost 7 bases to trimming and J lost 1 base; unmatched junction nucleotides: 6. CDR1 is LNHDA and CDR2 is SQIVND in the germline V gene (reference sequence). The CDR3 spells CASTQTGGGTDTQYF. CDR3 in DNA: TGTGCCAGTACACAGACAGGGGGTGGCACAGATACGCAGTATTTT.

The genes are TRBV19 and TRBJ2-1; TRBD2 might be the D (5 bases). The ends were cut back, 4 bases at V and 6 bases at J, with 16 bases in the middle. There are 15 residues in the CDR3. The germline V gene encodes CDR1 LNHDA and CDR2 SQIVND (reference sequence). The CDR3 spells CASSNGVGLSNEQFF. CDR3 nucleotides: TGTGCCAGTAGTAACGGAGTTGGACTTAGCAATGAGCAGTTCTTC. The full variable domain, with the rest looked up from reference TRBV19 and TRBJ2-1, is DGGITQSPKYLFRKEGQNVTLSCEQNLNHDAMYWYRQDPGQGLRLIYYSQIVNDFQKGDIAEGYSVSREKKESFPLTVTSAQKNPTAFYLCASSNGVGLSNEQFFGPGTRLTVL.

This clone was seen only a few times. The CDR3 region has the DNA TGTGCCAGCAGCCAAGAGGGAGGCGGGGAGCCCTACGAGCAGTACTTC. Translated: CASSQEGGGEPYEQYF. The chain has TRBV4-2 and TRBJ2-7, with a weak D call TRBD2 (6 bases). Germline CDR1 LGHNA, CDR2 YNFKEQ. V gave up 0 bases and J gave up 2 bases, with 14 bases separating them. The CDR3 loop spans 16 amino acids.

The chain joins TRBV28 to TRBJ1-2; TRBD1 is a possible D gene (5 bases). The CDR3 extends over 11 amino acids. V dropped 4 bases and J dropped 7 bases, with 7 bases sitting between them. CDR1 and CDR2 from the germline V gene are MDHEN and SYDVKM. The CDR3 loop is CASSSRVGYTF. The CDR3 DNA is TGTGCCAGCAGTTCCAGGGTTGGCTACACCTTC.

In this sample, this clone turned up a few times. This sequence joins TRBV28 and TRBJ2-7, with D uncertain. The CDR3 has 13 residues. V was pared by 8 bases and J by 6 bases, with 17 bases between. Looked up from germline, CDR1 is MDHEN and CDR2 is SYDVKM. The CDR3 nucleotides read TGTGCCAGCTCACATGGAGACCGTGGCGAGCAGTACTTC. It specifies CASSHGDRGEQYF. The whole variable domain, remainder taken from reference TRBV28 and TRBJ2-7, is DVKVTQSSRYLVKRTGEKVFLECVQDMDHENMFWYRQDPGLGLRLIYFSYDVKMKEKGDIPEGYSVSREKKERFSLILESASTNQTSMYLCASSHGDRGEQYFGPGTRLTVT.